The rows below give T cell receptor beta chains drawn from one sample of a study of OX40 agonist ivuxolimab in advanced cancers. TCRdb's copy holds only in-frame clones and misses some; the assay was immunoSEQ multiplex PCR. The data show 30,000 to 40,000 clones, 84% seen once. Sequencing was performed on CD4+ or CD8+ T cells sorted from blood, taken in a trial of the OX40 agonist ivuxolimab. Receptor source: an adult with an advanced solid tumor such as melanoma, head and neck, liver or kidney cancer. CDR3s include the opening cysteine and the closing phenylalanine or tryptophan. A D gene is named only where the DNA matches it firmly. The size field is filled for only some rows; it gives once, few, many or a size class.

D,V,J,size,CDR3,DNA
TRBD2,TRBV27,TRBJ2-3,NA,CASRRGSNTDTQYF,TGTGCCAGCAGGCGGGGGAGCAACACAGATACGCAGTATTTT
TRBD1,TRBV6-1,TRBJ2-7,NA,CASRVGQGPSYEQYF,TGTGCCAGCAGGGTAGGACAGGGCCCATCCTACGAGCAGTACTTC
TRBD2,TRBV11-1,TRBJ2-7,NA,CASSLGLANYEQYF,TGTGCCAGCAGCTTGGGACTAGCGAACTACGAGCAGTACTTC
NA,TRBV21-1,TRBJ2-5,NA,CASSKEGWREAGRGQETQYF,TGTGCCAGCAGCAAAGAGGGGTGGAGGGAGGCGGGGCGTGGGCAAGAGACCCAGTACTTC
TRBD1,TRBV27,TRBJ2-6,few,CASSDRGSGANVLTF,TGTGCCAGCAGTGACAGGGGCTCTGGGGCCAACGTCCTGACTTTC
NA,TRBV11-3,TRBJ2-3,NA,CASSLVLFDGFSTDTQYF,TGTGCCAGCAGCTTAGTGTTGTTTGACGGGTTCTCCACAGATACGCAGTATTTT
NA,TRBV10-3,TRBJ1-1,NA,CAISEGISAEAFF,TGTGCCATCAGTGAGGGCATATCCGCTGAAGCTTTCTTT
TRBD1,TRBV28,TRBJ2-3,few,CASTNDRGTDTQYF,TGTGCCAGCACCAACGACAGGGGCACAGATACGCAGTATTTT
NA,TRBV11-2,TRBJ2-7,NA,CASSLSGTESSYEQYF,TGTGCCAGCAGCCTCTCAGGGACGGAAAGCTCCTACGAGCAGTACTTC
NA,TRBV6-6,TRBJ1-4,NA,CASSYSRGANEKLFF,TGTGCCAGCAGTTACAGTAGAGGGGCTAATGAAAAACTGTTTTTT
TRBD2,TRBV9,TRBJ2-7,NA,CASSVGTGGGVYEQYF,TGTGCCAGCAGCGTAGGCACCGGCGGGGGGGTCTACGAGCAGTACTTC
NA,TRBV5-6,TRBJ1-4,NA,CASSPTVLNEKLFF,TGTGCCAGCAGCCCGACAGTTCTTAATGAAAAACTGTTTTTT
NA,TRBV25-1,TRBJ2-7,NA,CASSALYEQYF,TGTGCCAGCAGTGCCCTCTACGAGCAGTACTTC
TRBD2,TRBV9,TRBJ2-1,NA,CASSVGISGGNEQFF,TGTGCCAGCAGCGTCGGAATTAGCGGGGGCAATGAGCAGTTCTTC
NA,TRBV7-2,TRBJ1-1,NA,CASSLGMRAAEAFF,TGTGCCAGCAGCTTAGGGATGCGGGCCGCGGAAGCTTTCTTT
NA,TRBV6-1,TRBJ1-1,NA,CASSDLPDTEAFF,TGTGCCAGCAGCGACCTCCCAGACACTGAAGCTTTCTTT
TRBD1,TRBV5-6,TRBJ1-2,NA,CASSWGTAGVYGYTF,TGTGCCAGCAGCTGGGGGACAGCGGGAGTCTATGGCTACACCTTC
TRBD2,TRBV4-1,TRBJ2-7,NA,CASSQVGLAGGLNTQSPYEQYF,TGCGCCAGCAGCCAAGTGGGGCTAGCGGGGGGCCTGAATACCCAATCGCCTTACGAGCAGTACTTC
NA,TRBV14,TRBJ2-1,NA,CASSQGVKLYNEQFF,TGTGCCAGCAGCCAGGGGGTGAAACTCTACAATGAGCAGTTCTTC
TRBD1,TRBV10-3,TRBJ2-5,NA,CAISEHTGGETQYF,TGTGCCATCAGTGAGCATACAGGGGGAGAGACCCAGTACTTC
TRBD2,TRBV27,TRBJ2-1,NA,CASSLAGVYNEQFF,TGTGCCAGCAGTTTAGCGGGAGTATACAATGAGCAGTTCTTC
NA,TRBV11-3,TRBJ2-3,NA,CASSFIVGGGTDTQYF,TGTGCCAGCAGCTTTATAGTTGGCGGGGGCACAGATACGCAGTATTTT
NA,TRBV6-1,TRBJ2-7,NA,CASRGGYEQYF,TGTGCCAGCAGAGGAGGCTACGAGCAGTACTTC
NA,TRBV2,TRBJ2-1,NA,CASSGGSAYNEQFF,TGTGCCAGCAGTGGTGGGTCTGCCTACAATGAGCAGTTCTTC
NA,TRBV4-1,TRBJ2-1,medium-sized,CASSQEGDEQFF,TGCGCCAGCAGCCAAGAAGGGGATGAGCAGTTCTTC
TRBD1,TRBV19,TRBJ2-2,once,CATETGGPSGELFF,TGTGCCACCGAAACAGGGGGTCCGAGCGGGGAGCTGTTTTTT
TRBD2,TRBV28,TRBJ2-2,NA,CASSFVTSGNTGELFF,TGTGCCAGCAGTTTTGTCACTAGCGGGAACACCGGGGAGCTGTTTTTT
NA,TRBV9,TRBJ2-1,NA,CASSPGTLSSYNEQFF,TGTGCCAGCAGTCCCGGGACGTTGAGCTCCTACAATGAGCAGTTCTTC
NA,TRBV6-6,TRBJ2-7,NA,CASSGSGEQYF,TGTGCCAGCAGTGGGTCGGGCGAGCAGTACTTC
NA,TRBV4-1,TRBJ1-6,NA,CASSQVDGQGSSPLHF,TGCGCCAGCAGCCAAGTGGATGGGCAGGGGAGTTCACCCCTCCACTTT
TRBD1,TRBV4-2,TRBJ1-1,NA,CASSLKTGGFTEAFF,TGTGCCAGCAGCCTAAAGACAGGGGGCTTCACTGAAGCTTTCTTT